This TCR beta chain was captured in a study of T cell responses to AZD1222 COVID-19 vaccine. Trimming removed 3 bases from V and 1 base from J, with 9 bases in between. This CDR3 is 14 amino acids long. TCRdb's table, derived via immunoSEQ multiplex PCR, lists solely in-frame clones and lacks some. The sample yields some 96,000 clones, around 86% seen once. This clone was found a few times. The sequences come from peripheral blood, collected on day 0 of AZD1222 vaccination. The chain combines TRBV23-1 with TRBJ1-1, with D perhaps TRBD1 (6 bases). TRBV23-1 is placed among ORFs of uncertain function. This receptor was obtained from an adult in good health. The CDR3 sequence is CASSHRTANTEAFF. As DNA, the CDR3 is TGCGCCAGCAGTCACAGGACAGCGAACACTGAAGCTTTCTTT.